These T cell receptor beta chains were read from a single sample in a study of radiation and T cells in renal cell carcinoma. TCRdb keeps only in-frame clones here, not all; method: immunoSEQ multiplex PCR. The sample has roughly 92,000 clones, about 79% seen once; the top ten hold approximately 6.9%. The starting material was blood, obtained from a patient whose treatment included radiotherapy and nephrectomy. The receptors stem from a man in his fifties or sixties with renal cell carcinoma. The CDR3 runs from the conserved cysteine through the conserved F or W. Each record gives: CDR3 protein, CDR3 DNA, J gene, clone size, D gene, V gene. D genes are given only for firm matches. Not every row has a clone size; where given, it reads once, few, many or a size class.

CDR3 protein: CSVVRGRTEAFF; CDR3 DNA: TGCAGCGTTGTGAGGGGAAGAACTGAAGCTTTCTTT; J gene: TRBJ1-1; clone size: .; D gene: .; V gene: TRBV29-1
CDR3 protein: CASSLGTTDEQFF; CDR3 DNA: TGCGCCAGCAGCCTTGGGACTACCGATGAGCAGTTCTTC; J gene: TRBJ2-1; clone size: .; D gene: TRBD2; V gene: TRBV4-3
CDR3 protein: CASSFMGGSFHEQYF; CDR3 DNA: TGTGCCAGCAGCTTCATGGGGGGCTCTTTCCACGAGCAGTACTTC; J gene: TRBJ2-7; clone size: .; D gene: .; V gene: TRBV7-9
CDR3 protein: CASRPQRGESYNEQFF; CDR3 DNA: TGTGCCAGTAGACCTCAGCGGGGAGAGTCCTACAATGAGCAGTTCTTC; J gene: TRBJ2-1; clone size: .; D gene: TRBD2; V gene: TRBV7-9
CDR3 protein: CASSPNGQSGANVLTF; CDR3 DNA: TGTGCCAGTAGTCCCAATGGACAGTCTGGGGCCAACGTCCTGACTTTC; J gene: TRBJ2-6; clone size: .; D gene: .; V gene: TRBV19
CDR3 protein: CASSLEPSGRNAQYF; CDR3 DNA: TGTGCCAGCAGCTTAGAGCCTAGCGGGAGGAACGCCCAGTACTTC; J gene: TRBJ2-5; clone size: .; D gene: TRBD2; V gene: TRBV7-2
CDR3 protein: CASSLGFNQPQHF; CDR3 DNA: TGTGCCAGCAGCTTAGGGTTCAATCAGCCCCAGCATTTT; J gene: TRBJ1-5; clone size: .; D gene: .; V gene: TRBV7-6
CDR3 protein: CASSKTSGRVTAKNIQYF; CDR3 DNA: TGTGCCAGCAGTAAGACTAGCGGGAGGGTGACGGCCAAAAACATTCAGTACTTC; J gene: TRBJ2-4; clone size: .; D gene: .; V gene: TRBV21-1
CDR3 protein: CASSFTSGEQYF; CDR3 DNA: TGCGCCAGCAGCTTTACTAGCGGAGAGCAGTACTTC; J gene: TRBJ2-7; clone size: .; D gene: TRBD2; V gene: TRBV5-1
CDR3 protein: CASSEGIWRRLFF; CDR3 DNA: TGTGCCAGCAGTGAAGGGATCTGGAGAAGGCTGTTTTTT; J gene: TRBJ1-4; clone size: .; D gene: .; V gene: TRBV2
CDR3 protein: CSAALGDEQYF; CDR3 DNA: TGCAGTGCTGCCCTCGGGGACGAGCAGTACTTC; J gene: TRBJ2-7; clone size: .; D gene: .; V gene: TRBV20-1
CDR3 protein: CASSYHRSSTDTQYF; CDR3 DNA: TGTGCCAGCAGTTACCACAGGAGTAGCACAGATACGCAGTATTTT; J gene: TRBJ2-3; clone size: .; D gene: .; V gene: TRBV6-5
CDR3 protein: CATSRDKGSRTGELFF; CDR3 DNA: TGTGCCACCAGCAGAGATAAGGGATCCCGGACCGGGGAGCTGTTTTTT; J gene: TRBJ2-2; clone size: .; D gene: .; V gene: TRBV15
CDR3 protein: CASSTSSADTQYF; CDR3 DNA: TGTGCCAGCAGCACTTCAAGCGCAGATACGCAGTATTTT; J gene: TRBJ2-3; clone size: .; D gene: .; V gene: TRBV5-4
CDR3 protein: CASIPPGATSQHF; CDR3 DNA: TGTGCCAGCATTCCTCCAGGGGCGACGTCCCAGCATTTT; J gene: TRBJ1-5; clone size: .; D gene: .; V gene: TRBV28
CDR3 protein: CASSLKARTSRSGELFF; CDR3 DNA: TGTGCCAGCAGCCTCAAGGCGAGGACATCGAGATCCGGGGAGCTGTTTTTT; J gene: TRBJ2-2; clone size: .; D gene: .; V gene: TRBV7-2
CDR3 protein: CASSFGGNNEQFF; CDR3 DNA: TGTGCCAGCAGCTTTGGGGGGAACAATGAGCAGTTCTTC; J gene: TRBJ2-1; clone size: few; D gene: .; V gene: TRBV11-1
CDR3 protein: CATSRGGVPQHF; CDR3 DNA: TGTGCCACCAGCAGAGGGGGGGTGCCCCAGCATTTT; J gene: TRBJ1-5; clone size: .; D gene: .; V gene: TRBV15
CDR3 protein: CASSQVTGGSYEQYF; CDR3 DNA: TGCGCCAGCAGCCAAGTTACGGGGGGTTCCTACGAGCAGTACTTC; J gene: TRBJ2-7; clone size: .; D gene: TRBD2; V gene: TRBV4-1
CDR3 protein: CASSVSGVPNEKLFF; CDR3 DNA: TGTGCCAGCAGCGTTTCCGGGGTTCCTAATGAAAAACTGTTTTTT; J gene: TRBJ1-4; clone size: .; D gene: .; V gene: TRBV9
CDR3 protein: CASSYSRQGEQYF; CDR3 DNA: TGTGCCAGCAGTTACTCGAGGCAGGGAGAGCAGTACTTC; J gene: TRBJ2-7; clone size: .; D gene: .; V gene: TRBV6-5
CDR3 protein: CASSPRTGGYNEQFF; CDR3 DNA: TGTGCCAGCAGCCCAAGGACAGGGGGCTACAATGAGCAGTTCTTC; J gene: TRBJ2-1; clone size: .; D gene: TRBD1; V gene: TRBV11-1
CDR3 protein: CAIARGRDGDTQYF; CDR3 DNA: TGTGCCATCGCCCGGGGGCGGGATGGAGATACGCAGTATTTT; J gene: TRBJ2-3; clone size: .; D gene: .; V gene: TRBV10-3
CDR3 protein: CASSQSGANVLTF; CDR3 DNA: TGTGCCAGCAGTCAGTCAGGGGCCAACGTCCTGACTTTC; J gene: TRBJ2-6; clone size: .; D gene: .; V gene: TRBV6-5
CDR3 protein: CASSLSQGTVDGYTF; CDR3 DNA: TGTGCCAGCAGCTTAAGTCAGGGGACGGTGGATGGCTACACCTTC; J gene: TRBJ1-2; clone size: once; D gene: .; V gene: TRBV7-9
CDR3 protein: CASSPPGTGQETQYF; CDR3 DNA: TGTGCCAGCAGCCCTCCCGGGACAGGCCAAGAGACCCAGTACTTC; J gene: TRBJ2-5; clone size: .; D gene: TRBD1; V gene: TRBV6-6
CDR3 protein: CATGEGVNTEAFF; CDR3 DNA: TGTGCCACCGGGGAAGGGGTGAACACTGAAGCTTTCTTT; J gene: TRBJ1-1; clone size: .; D gene: .; V gene: TRBV19
CDR3 protein: CASSLQGAITGELFF; CDR3 DNA: TGTGCCAGCAGCTTACAGGGGGCCATTACCGGGGAGCTGTTTTTT; J gene: TRBJ2-2; clone size: .; D gene: TRBD1; V gene: TRBV5-4
CDR3 protein: CASSFEGKETDTQYF; CDR3 DNA: TGTGCCAGCAGCTTCGAGGGAAAGGAAACAGATACGCAGTATTTT; J gene: TRBJ2-3; clone size: .; D gene: .; V gene: TRBV11-3
CDR3 protein: CASSFRDNNEQFF; CDR3 DNA: TGTGCCAGCAGTTTCCGGGACAACAATGAGCAGTTCTTC; J gene: TRBJ2-1; clone size: .; D gene: .; V gene: TRBV6-6
CDR3 protein: CASTLIVGDTEAFF; CDR3 DNA: TGTGCCAGCACCTTAATCGTGGGGGACACTGAAGCTTTCTTT; J gene: TRBJ1-1; clone size: .; D gene: .; V gene: TRBV6-5
CDR3 protein: CASSLPGATYEQYF; CDR3 DNA: TGTGCCAGCAGCTTGCCGGGGGCGACCTACGAGCAGTACTTC; J gene: TRBJ2-7; clone size: .; D gene: .; V gene: TRBV5-6